The TCR beta chain under discussion was sequenced for a study of T cell repertoires in cytomegalovirus infection. Study-level information: Recently identified HLA-C-restricted CMV epitopes were used, and well-studied HLA-B-restricted CMV epitopes were used as well. CMV infection and matching HLA type were both indicated by public TCR beta signatures.

The CDR3 is 15 amino acids. Germline CDR1 SEHNR, CDR2 FQNEAQ (reference sequence). The V gene lost 1 base and the J gene lost 7 bases, with 13 bases spanning the gap. General study findings and limits: What dominated the ex vivo response were HLA-C-restricted CMV-specific TCR beta clonotypes.

About this clonotype itself: The target antigen is unknown.

TCRdb passed the reads through MiXCR, listing each CDR3 protein once. The data show about 920,000 distinct CDR3 sequences, with roughly 30% seen just once and under 15% held by the top ten. The sample here was cultured CD8+ T cells from PBMCs, taken from culture after CMV antigen stimulation. This clonotype was obtained from a human donor in good health (CMV status not recorded). Some clones in this sample may be carry-over from other donors' samples. This chain joins TRBV7-9 and TRBJ1-4; D not resolved. The CDR3 region has the DNA TGTGCCAGCAGCTTAGTTAAGGCTCCCCCTGAAAAACTGTTTTTT. Translated, it gives CASSLVKAPPEKLFF.